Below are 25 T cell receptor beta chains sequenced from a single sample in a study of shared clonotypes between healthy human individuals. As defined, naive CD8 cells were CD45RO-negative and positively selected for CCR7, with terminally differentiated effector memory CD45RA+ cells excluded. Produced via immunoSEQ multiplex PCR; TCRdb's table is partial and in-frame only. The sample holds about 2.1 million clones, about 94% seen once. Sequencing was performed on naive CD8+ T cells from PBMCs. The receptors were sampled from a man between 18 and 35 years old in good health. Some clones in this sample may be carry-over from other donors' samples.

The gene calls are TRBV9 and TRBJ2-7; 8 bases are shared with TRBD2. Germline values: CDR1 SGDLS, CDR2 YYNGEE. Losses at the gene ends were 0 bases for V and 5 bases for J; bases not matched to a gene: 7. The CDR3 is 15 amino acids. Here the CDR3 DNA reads TGTGCCAGCAGCGTAGCCGGCGGGAGGATCGACGAGCAGTACTTC. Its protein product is CASSVAGGRIDEQYF.

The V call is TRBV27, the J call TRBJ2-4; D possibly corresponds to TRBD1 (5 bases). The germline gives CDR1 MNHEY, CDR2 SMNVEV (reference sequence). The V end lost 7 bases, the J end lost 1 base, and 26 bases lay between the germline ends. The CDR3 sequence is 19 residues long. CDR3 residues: CASITNRPVFAGAKNIQYF. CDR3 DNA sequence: TGTGCCAGCATCACCAATCGGCCAGTCTTCGCAGGGGCCAAAAACATTCAGTACTTC.

The CDR3 DNA is TGTGCCAGCAGCTATGCAGGAGGCCTGAACACTGAAGCTTTCTTT. Protein product: CASSYAGGLNTEAFF. V and J are TRBV7-3 and TRBJ1-1; D remains ambiguous. The V gene's germline CDR1 is SGHTA and CDR2 FQGTGA. This CDR3 contains 15 residues. The germline V and J ends were trimmed by 4 bases and 0 bases, with 12 bases remaining between them.

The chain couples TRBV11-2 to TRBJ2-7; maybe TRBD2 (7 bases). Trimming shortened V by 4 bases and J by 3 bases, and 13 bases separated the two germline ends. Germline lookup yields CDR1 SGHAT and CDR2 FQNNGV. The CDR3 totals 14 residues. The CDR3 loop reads CASSSRGAFYEQYF. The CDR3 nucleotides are TGTGCCAGCAGCTCCCGGGGGGCTTTCTACGAGCAGTACTTC.

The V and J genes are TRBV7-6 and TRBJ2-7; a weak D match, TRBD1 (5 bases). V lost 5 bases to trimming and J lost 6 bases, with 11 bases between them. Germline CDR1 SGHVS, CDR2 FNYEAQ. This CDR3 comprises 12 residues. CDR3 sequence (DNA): TGTGCCAGCAGCCCTTACACAGGCGAGCAGTACTTC. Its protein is CASSPYTGEQYF. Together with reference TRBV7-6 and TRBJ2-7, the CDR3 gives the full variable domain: GAGVSQSPRYKVTKRGQDVALRCDPISGHVSLYWYRQALGQGPEFLTYFNYEAQQDKSGLPNDRFSAERPEGSISTLTIQRTEQRDSAMYRCASSPYTGEQYFGPGTRLTVT.

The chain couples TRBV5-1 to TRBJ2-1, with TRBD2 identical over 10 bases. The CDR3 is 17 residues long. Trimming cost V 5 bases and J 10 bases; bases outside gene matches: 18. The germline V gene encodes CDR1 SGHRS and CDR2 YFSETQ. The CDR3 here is CASSPHLAGASFGEQFF. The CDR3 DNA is TGCGCCAGCAGTCCTCACCTAGCGGGAGCGAGCTTTGGAGAGCAGTTCTTC. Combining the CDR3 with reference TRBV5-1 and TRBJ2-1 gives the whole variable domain KAGVTQTPRYLIKTRGQQVTLSCSPISGHRSVSWYQQTPGQGLQFLFEYFSETQRNKGNFPGRFSGRQFSNSRSEMNVSTLELGDSALYLCASSPHLAGASFGEQFFGPGTRLTVL.

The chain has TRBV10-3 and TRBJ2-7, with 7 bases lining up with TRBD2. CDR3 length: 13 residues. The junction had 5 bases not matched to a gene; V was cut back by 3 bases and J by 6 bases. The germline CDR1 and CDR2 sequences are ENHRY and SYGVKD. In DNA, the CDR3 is TGTGCCATCAGTGACGGGGGGTTCCGCGAGCAGTACTTC. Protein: CAISDGGFREQYF.

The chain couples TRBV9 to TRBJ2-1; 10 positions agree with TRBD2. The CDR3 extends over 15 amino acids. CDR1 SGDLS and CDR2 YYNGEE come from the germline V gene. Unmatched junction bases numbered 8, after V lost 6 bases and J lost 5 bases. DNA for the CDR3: TGTGCCAGCACCGTTGGACTAGCGGAAAACAATGAGCAGTTCTTC. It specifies CASTVGLAENNEQFF. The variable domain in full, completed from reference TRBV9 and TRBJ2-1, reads DSGVTQTPKHLITATGQRVTLRCSPRSGDLSVYWYQQSLDQGLQFLIQYYNGEERAKGNILERFSAQQFPDLHSELNLSSLELGDSALYFCASTVGLAENNEQFFGPGTRLTVL.

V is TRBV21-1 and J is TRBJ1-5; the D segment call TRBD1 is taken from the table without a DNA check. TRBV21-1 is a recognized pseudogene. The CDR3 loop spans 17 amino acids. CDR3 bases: TGTGCCAGCAGCAAAGCGCCCTGGGACAGGAGCAATCAGCCCCAGCATTTT. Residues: CASSKAPWDRSNQPQHF.

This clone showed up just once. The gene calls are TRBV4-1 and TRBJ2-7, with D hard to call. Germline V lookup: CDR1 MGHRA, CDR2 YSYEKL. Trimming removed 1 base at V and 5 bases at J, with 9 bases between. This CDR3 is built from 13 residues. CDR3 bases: TGCGCCAGCAGCCAAGTATCTTGGGACGAGCAGTACTTC. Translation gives CASSQVSWDEQYF.

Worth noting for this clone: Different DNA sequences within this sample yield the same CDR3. As DNA, the CDR3 is TGTGCCAGCAGCGTAGTTGGGGATAGCTCCTACAATGAGCAGTTCTTC. Translation: CASSVVGDSSYNEQFF. The gene calls are TRBV9 and TRBJ2-1; D call uncertain. The germline CDR1 and CDR2 sequences are SGDLS and YYNGEE. V lost 0 bases to trimming and J lost 0 bases, with 10 bases between them. This CDR3 has 16 amino acids.

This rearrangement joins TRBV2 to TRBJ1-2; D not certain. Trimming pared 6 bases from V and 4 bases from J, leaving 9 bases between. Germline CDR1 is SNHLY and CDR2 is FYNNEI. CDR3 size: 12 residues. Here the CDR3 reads CASSSFLYGYTF. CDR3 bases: TGTGCCAGCAGCAGTTTCCTCTATGGCTACACCTTC.

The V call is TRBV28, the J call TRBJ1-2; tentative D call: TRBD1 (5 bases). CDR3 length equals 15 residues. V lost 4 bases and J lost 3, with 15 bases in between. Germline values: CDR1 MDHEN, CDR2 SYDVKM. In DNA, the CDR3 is TGTGCCAGCAGTTCATCCGGACACGGGGACTATGGCTACACCTTC. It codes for CASSSSGHGDYGYTF.

CDR3 coding DNA: TGCGCCAGCGCCGAATCAGGGGGCGTTGAGCAGTTCTTC. Amino acids: CASAESGGVEQFF. This rearrangement joins TRBV10-1 to TRBJ2-1; 8 positions match TRBD1. There are 13 residues in the CDR3. Trimming at V came to 8 bases and at J to 9 bases, leaving 9 bases not matched to a gene. Germline V CDR1 and CDR2: WNHNN, SYGVQD (reference sequence).

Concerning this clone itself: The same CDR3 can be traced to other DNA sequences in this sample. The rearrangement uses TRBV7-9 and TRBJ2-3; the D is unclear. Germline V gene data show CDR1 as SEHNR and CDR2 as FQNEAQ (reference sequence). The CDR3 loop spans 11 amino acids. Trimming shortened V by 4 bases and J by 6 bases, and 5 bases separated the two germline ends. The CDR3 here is CASSSADTQYF. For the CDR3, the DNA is TGTGCCAGCAGCTCTGCGGATACGCAGTATTTT.

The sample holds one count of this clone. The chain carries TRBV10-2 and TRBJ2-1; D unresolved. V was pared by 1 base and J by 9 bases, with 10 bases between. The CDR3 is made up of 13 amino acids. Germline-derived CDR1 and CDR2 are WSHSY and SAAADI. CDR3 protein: CASSEWARSEQFF. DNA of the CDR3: TGCGCCAGCAGTGAGTGGGCTAGATCTGAGCAGTTCTTC.

CDR3 loop: CASRIRTGWAYEQYF. CDR3 nucleotides: TGTGCCAGCAGGATTAGGACAGGGTGGGCCTACGAGCAGTACTTC. V gene TRBV7-2 combines with J gene TRBJ2-7; the match to TRBD1 covers 8 bases. With 6 bases clipped from V and 2 bases from J, the junction kept 9 bases outside the gene matches. In germline, CDR1 is SGHTA, CDR2 FQGNSA. This CDR3 comprises 15 residues. Full variable domain (rest looked up from reference TRBV7-2 and TRBJ2-7): GAGVSQSPSNKVTEKGKDVELRCDPISGHTALYWYRQSLGQGLEFLIYFQGNSAPDKSGLPSDRFSAERTGGSVSTLTIQRTQQEDSAVYLCASRIRTGWAYEQYFGPGTRLTVT.

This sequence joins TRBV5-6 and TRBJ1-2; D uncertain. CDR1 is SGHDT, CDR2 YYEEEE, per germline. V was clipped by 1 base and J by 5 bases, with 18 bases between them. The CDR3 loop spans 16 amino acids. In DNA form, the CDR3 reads TGTGCCAGCAGCTTGCCATCTGGCTGGGAAGGATATGGCTACACCTTC. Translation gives CASSLPSGWEGYGYTF.

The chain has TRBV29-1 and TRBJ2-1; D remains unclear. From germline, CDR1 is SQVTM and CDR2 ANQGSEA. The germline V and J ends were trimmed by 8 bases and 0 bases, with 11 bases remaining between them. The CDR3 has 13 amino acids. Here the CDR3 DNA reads TGCAGCCCCCGCAAAGCCTCCTACAATGAGCAGTTCTTC. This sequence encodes CSPRKASYNEQFF.

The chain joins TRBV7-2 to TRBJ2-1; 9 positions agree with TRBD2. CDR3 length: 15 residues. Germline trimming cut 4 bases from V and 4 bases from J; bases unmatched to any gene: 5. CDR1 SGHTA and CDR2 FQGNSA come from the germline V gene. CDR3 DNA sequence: TGTGCCAGCAGCTCGCGGGAGGGCCGGTACAATGAGCAGTTCTTC. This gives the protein CASSSREGRYNEQFF.

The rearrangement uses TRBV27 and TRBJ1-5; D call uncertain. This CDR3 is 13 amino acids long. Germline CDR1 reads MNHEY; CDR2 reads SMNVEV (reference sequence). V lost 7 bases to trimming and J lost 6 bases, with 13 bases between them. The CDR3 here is CASILLRPQPQHF. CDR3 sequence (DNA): TGTGCCAGCATCCTGTTGAGGCCTCAGCCCCAGCATTTT.

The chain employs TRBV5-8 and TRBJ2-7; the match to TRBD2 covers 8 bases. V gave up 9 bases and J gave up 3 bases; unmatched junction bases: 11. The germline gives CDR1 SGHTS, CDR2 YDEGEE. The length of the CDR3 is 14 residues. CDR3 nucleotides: TGTGCCACCGATATGGGACTAGAGCTCTACGAGCAGTACTTC. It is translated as CATDMGLELYEQYF.

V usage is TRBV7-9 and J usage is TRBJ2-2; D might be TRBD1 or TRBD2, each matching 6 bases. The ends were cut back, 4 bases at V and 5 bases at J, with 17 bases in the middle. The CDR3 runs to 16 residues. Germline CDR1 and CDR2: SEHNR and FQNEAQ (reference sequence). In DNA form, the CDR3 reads TGTGCCAGCAGCTCATCGGGGGCGCAGAAAACCGGGGAGCTGTTTTTT. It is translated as CASSSSGAQKTGELFF. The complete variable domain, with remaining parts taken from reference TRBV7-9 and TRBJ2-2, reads DTGVSQNPRHKITKRGQNVTFRCDPISEHNRLYWYRQTLGQGPEFLTYFQNEAQLEKSRLLSDRFSAERPKGSFSTLEIQRTEQGDSAMYLCASSSSGAQKTGELFFGEGSRLTVL.

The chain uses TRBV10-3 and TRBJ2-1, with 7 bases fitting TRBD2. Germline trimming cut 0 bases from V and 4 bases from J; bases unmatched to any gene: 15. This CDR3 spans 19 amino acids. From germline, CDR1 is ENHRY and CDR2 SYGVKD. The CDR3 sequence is CAISESIVGLGGIYNEQFF. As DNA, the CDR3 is TGTGCCATCAGTGAGTCAATTGTAGGACTAGGAGGTATATACAATGAGCAGTTCTTC.

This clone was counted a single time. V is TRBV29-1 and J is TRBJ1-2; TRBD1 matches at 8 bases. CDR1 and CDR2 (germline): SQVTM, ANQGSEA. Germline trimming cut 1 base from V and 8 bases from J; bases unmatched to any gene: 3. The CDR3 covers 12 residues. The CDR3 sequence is CSVEAGGRGYTF. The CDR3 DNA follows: TGCAGCGTTGAAGCAGGGGGCCGGGGCTACACCTTC.